The present entry profiles one T cell receptor (beta chain) with its context. Its antigen is unidentified. This record comes from a study of CD8 T cells in Susac syndrome. The V end was cut by 0 bases, the J end by 1 base, with 12 bases between. The germline V gene encodes CDR1 SEHNR and CDR2 FQNEAQ (reference sequence). The length of the CDR3 is 16 residues. A quantity of roughly 0.5 to 1 ug RNA underwent reverse transcription using random hexamers. TCRdb processed the immunoSEQ multiplex PCR reads anew with MiXCR; each CDR3 protein has one entry. Found here are around 170,000 distinct CDR3 sequences, approximately 90% of them singletons; the top ten hold 0.065% to 0.085%. General study results and limits: Acknowledgment was made by the study that its TCR sequencing and HLA analysis involved a relatively small number of individuals.

CD8+ and CD4+ blood T cells underwent TCR beta sequencing. Controls matched for age and sex were healthy donors. The sequence was obtained from a human donor in good health. Source material: CD4+ T cells from PBMCs. The J gene is TRBJ1-1, the V gene TRBV7-9, with a possible D match to TRBD1 (5 bases). CDR3 in amino acids: CASSLARPGRNTEAFF. CDR3 bases: TGTGCCAGCAGCTTAGCACGTCCAGGGAGGAACACTGAAGCTTTCTTT.